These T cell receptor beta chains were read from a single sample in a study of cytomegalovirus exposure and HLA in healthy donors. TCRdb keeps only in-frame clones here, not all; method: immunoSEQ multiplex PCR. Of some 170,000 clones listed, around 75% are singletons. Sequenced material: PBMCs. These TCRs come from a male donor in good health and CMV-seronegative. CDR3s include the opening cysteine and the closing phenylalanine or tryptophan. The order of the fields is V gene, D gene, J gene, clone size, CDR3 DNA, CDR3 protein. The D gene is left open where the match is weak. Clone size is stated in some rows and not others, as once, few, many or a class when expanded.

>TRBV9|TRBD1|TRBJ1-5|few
TGTGCCAGCAGCTCAGAAGGGACAGGGAAACAGCCCCAGCATTTT
CASSSEGTGKQPQHF
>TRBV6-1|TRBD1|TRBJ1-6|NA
TGTGCCAGCAGAGATAGGACAGGGGTGAATTCACCCCTCCACTTT
CASRDRTGVNSPLHF
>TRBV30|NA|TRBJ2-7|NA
TGTGCCTGGAGTCCCAACTACGAGCAGTACTTC
CAWSPNYEQYF
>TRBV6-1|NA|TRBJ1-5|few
TGTGCCAGCAGGGATTACAGGGGCAATCAGCCCCAGCATTTT
CASRDYRGNQPQHF
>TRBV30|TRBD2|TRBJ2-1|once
TGTGCCTGGAGTGTACAGCGGGGGGAGCAGTTCTTC
CAWSVQRGEQFF
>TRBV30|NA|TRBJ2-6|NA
TGTGCCTGGAGCAACTCTGGGGCCAACGTCCTGACTTTC
CAWSNSGANVLTF
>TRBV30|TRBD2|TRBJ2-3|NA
TGTGCCTTCGGGACTAGCGGGGCCCCTAGCACAGATACGCAGTATTTT
CAFGTSGAPSTDTQYF
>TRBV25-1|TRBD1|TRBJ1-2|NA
TGTGCCAGCAGTAGCTCCAGGGGGCGCAGCTATGGCTACACCTTC
CASSSSRGRSYGYTF
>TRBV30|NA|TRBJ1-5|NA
TGTGCCTGGTCCCCGGGCGGGGATCAGCCCCAGCATTTT
CAWSPGGDQPQHF
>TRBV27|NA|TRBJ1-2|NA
TGTGCCAGCAGTTTTAAGTCACTTAACTATGGCTACACCTTC
CASSFKSLNYGYTF
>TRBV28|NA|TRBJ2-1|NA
TGTGCCACCCGGACTGGGGACTCCTACAATGAGCAGTTCTTC
CATRTGDSYNEQFF
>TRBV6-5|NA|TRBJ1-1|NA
TGTGCCAGCAGTTACCAGGGCATGGGCACTGAAGCTTTCTTT
CASSYQGMGTEAFF
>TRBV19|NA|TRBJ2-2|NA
TGTGCCAGTGGGGGCTTGACCGTCACCGGGGAGCTGTTTTTT
CASGGLTVTGELFF
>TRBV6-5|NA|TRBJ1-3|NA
TGTGCCAGCAGTTACTCGGACAGCTCCCCGGAAAACACCATATATTTT
CASSYSDSSPENTIYF
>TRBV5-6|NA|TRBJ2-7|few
TGTGCCAGCAGCCGCTCCTACGAGCAGTACTTC
CASSRSYEQYF
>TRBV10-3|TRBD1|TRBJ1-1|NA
TGTGCCATCAGGGACAGGGGCCCGAACACTGAAGCTTTCTTT
CAIRDRGPNTEAFF
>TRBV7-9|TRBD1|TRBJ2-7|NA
TGTGCCAGCAGCCGTACGGGGGAACCGGGACAGGGCCGCTACGAGCAGTACTTC
CASSRTGEPGQGRYEQYF
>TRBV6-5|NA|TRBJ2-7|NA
TGTGCCAGCAGTTACATTCGGCGGGGCAAATCCTACGAGCAGTACTTC
CASSYIRRGKSYEQYF
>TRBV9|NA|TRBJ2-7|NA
TGTGCCAGCGGCGGGGGGACAGGAACCTACGAGCAGTACTTC
CASGGGTGTYEQYF
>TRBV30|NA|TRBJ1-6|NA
TGTGCCTGGAGTGTACTCGTTTATAATTCACCCCTCCACTTT
CAWSVLVYNSPLHF
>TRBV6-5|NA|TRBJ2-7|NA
TGTGCCAGCAGTTACCGAAGGCCAGGGGACGAGCAGTACTTC
CASSYRRPGDEQYF
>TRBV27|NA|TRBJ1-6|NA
TGTGCCAGCAGTTTACTCTCCTATAATTCACCCCTCCACTTT
CASSLLSYNSPLHF
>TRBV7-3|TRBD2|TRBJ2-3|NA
TGTGCCAGCAGCGTTCGGGCTAGCGGGAGCACAGATACGCAGTATTTT
CASSVRASGSTDTQYF
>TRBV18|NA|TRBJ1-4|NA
TGTGCCAGCTCACCCGGTACTAATGAAAAACTGTTTTTT
CASSPGTNEKLFF
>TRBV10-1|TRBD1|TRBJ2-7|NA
TGCGCCAGCAGCTACCAGGGGGCTAACGAGCAGTACTTC
CASSYQGANEQYF
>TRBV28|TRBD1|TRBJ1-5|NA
TGTGCCAGCAGTACAAACCTACAGGGGTCAGGAAGGCCCCAGCATTTT
CASSTNLQGSGRPQHF
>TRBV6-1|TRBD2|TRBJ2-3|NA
TGTGCCAGCACCCGACTAGCGGGAGATACGCAGTATTTT
CASTRLAGDTQYF
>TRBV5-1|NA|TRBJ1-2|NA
TGCGCCAGCAGCTTGGCCGAGGAGGGGTACTATGGCTACACCTTC
CASSLAEEGYYGYTF
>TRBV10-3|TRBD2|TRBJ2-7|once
TGTGCCACGGGCCGGGAGGGTAGCGGGAACGAGCAGTACTTC
CATGREGSGNEQYF
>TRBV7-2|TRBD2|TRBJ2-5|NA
TGTGCCAGCAGCTTAGGTCTAGCGGGAGGGCAAGAGACCCAGTACTTC
CASSLGLAGGQETQYF
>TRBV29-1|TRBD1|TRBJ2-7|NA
TGCAGCGCGGGCGTGACAGGGGCCTACGAGCAGTACTTC
CSAGVTGAYEQYF
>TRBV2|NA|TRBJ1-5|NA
TGTGCCAGCAGTGAAGCGGGAGGAGGACGGCAGCCCCAGCATTTT
CASSEAGGGRQPQHF
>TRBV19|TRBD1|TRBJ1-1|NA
TGTGCCAGTAGTTCACAGGGGGGCACTGAAGCTTTCTTT
CASSSQGGTEAFF
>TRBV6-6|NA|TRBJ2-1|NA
TGTGCCAGCAGTTACCGACAGAGTGAGCAGTTCTTC
CASSYRQSEQFF
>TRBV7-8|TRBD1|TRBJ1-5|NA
TGTGCCAGTCTTATCACAGGGGTTCGCAATCAGCCCCAGCATTTT
CASLITGVRNQPQHF
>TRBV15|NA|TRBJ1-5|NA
TGTGCCACCAGCAGAGGGCGAGGTAGCAATCAGCCCCAGCATTTT
CATSRGRGSNQPQHF
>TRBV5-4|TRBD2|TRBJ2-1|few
TGTGCCAGCAGCTTGGTCCCTAGCGGGAGGGCCGGGAATGAGCAGTTCTTC
CASSLVPSGRAGNEQFF
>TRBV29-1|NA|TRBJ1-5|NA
TGCAGCGTTGAAGGCCAGGGGAACCAGCCCCAGCATTTT
CSVEGQGNQPQHF
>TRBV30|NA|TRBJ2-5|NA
TGTGCCTGGAGTGTACAAAGAGACGCAGGGCGAGAGACCCAGTACTTC
CAWSVQRDAGRETQYF
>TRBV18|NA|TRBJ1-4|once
TGTGCCAGCCGCAGTGCAACTAATGAAAAACTGTTTTTT
CASRSATNEKLFF
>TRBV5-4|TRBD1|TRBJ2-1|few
TGTGCCAGCAGGGTGGGACAGGGGGCGGTTGAGCAGTTCTTC
CASRVGQGAVEQFF
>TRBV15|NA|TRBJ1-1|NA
TGTGCCACCAGCAGAGCGGTATCGGTGAACACTGAAGCTTTCTTT
CATSRAVSVNTEAFF
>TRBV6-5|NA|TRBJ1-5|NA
TGTGCCAGCACCCAAGGGCCAGGGAATCAGCCCCAGCATTTT
CASTQGPGNQPQHF
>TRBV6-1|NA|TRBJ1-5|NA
TGTGCCAGCAGCACTACAGGGACGGGACAGCCCCAGCATTTT
CASSTTGTGQPQHF
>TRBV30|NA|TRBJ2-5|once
TGTGCCTGGAGTATAAACCAGGGTAAAGAGACCCAGTACTTC
CAWSINQGKETQYF
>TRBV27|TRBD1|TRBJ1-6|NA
TGTGCCAGCACCAGATTTGAGGGGGCGCGGAATTCACCCCTCCACTTT
CASTRFEGARNSPLHF
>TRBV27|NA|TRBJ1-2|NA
TGTGCCAGCAGTTTCCTCGACAGCTATGGCTACACCTTC
CASSFLDSYGYTF
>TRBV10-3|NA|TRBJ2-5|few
TGTGCCATCAGGGAGGCGGGGCAAGAGACCCAGTACTTC
CAIREAGQETQYF
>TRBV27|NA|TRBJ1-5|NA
TGTGCCAGCAGTAGTGTCGCTCGGGGGGGGGACTTCTTGATAAATCAGCCCCAGCATTTT
CASSSVARGGDFLINQPQHF
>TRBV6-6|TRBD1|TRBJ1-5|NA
TGTGCCAGCCTAAGGACAGGACTGAATCAGCCCCAGCATTTT
CASLRTGLNQPQHF
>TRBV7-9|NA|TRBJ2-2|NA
TGTGCCAGCAGCTTCCCTCTTCCTGACACCCAGAACACCGGGGAGCTGTTTTTT
CASSFPLPDTQNTGELFF
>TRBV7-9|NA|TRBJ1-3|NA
TGTGCCAGCAGCCCAGGATTCTCTGGAAACACCATATATTTT
CASSPGFSGNTIYF
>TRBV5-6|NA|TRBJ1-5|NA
TGTGCCAGCAGCTTGAGCGGTCGGCCCCAGCATTTT
CASSLSGRPQHF
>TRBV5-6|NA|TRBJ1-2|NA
TGTGCCAGCAGCTTGCGGCGGTCTAACTATGGCTACACCTTC
CASSLRRSNYGYTF
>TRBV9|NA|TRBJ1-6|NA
TGTGCCAGCAGCGTTAGTAATTCACCCCTCCACTTT
CASSVSNSPLHF